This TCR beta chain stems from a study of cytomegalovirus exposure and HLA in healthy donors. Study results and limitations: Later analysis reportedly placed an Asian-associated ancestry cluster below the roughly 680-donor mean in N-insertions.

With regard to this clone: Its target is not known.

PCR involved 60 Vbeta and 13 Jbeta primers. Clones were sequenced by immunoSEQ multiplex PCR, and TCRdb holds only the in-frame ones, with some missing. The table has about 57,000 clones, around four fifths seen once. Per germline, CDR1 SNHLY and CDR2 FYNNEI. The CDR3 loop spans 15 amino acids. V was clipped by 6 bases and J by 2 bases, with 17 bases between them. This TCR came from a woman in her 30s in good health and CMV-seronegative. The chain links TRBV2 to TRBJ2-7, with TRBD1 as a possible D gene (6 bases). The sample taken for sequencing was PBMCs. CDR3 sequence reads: CASSSDRIGTYEQYV. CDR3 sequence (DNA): TGTGCCAGCAGCTCCGACAGGATTGGGACCTACGAGCAGTACGTC.